One and the same sample provided the 31 T cell receptor beta chains below, sequenced in a study of Graves' ophthalmopathy and Graves' hyperthyroidism. RNA transcripts provided the template for amplifying TCR beta CDR3 regions. HTBI-primed first-round RT-PCR preceded second-round multiplex PCR. Each CDR3 protein gets one entry after TCRdb re-called the multiplex PCR reads with MiXCR. This table holds a few hundred thousand distinct CDR3 sequences, roughly a sixth found once. Sequenced sample: peripheral blood. These receptors originate from an adult man with Graves' ophthalmopathy.

This clonotype was recorded many times. The CDR3 protein is CASSLRPGSSGGYTF. The CDR3 nucleotides are TGTGCCAGCAGTTTACGACCAGGGTCTAGCGGTGGCTACACCTTC. This chain connects TRBV27 to TRBJ1-2; tentatively, D is TRBD1 (5 bases). V was clipped by 2 bases and J by 7 bases, with 17 bases between them. CDR3 length: 15 amino acids. Germline CDR1 reads MNHEY; CDR2 reads SMNVEV (reference sequence).

This clonotype has a count of ten or more. V gene TRBV7-2 combines with J gene TRBJ1-6; D unresolved. This CDR3 comprises 14 residues. With 1 base removed from V and 14 bases from J, the gap between germline ends came to 15 bases. The V gene's germline CDR1 is SGHTA and CDR2 FQGNSA. The CDR3 DNA sequence: TGTGCCAGCAGCTTAGAGGCGGGGAACCCGTCCCTCCACTTT. Encoded protein: CASSLEAGNPSLHF.

This clonotype was detected many times. The chain recombines TRBV7-2 with TRBJ1-1; perhaps TRBD1 as D (5 bases). Germline V gene lookup returns CDR1 SGHTA and CDR2 FQGNSA. Trimming shortened V by 0 bases and J by 11 bases, and 7 bases separated the two germline ends. This CDR3 region has 11 residues. The CDR3 reads CASSLARDAFF. CDR3 in DNA: TGTGCCAGCAGCTTAGCACGGGACGCTTTCTTT.

This clonotype was detected only a few times. A much larger clone differs from this one at a single base, so this may be a read error. This chain links TRBV5-6 with TRBJ2-5; D remains ambiguous. Trimming shortened V by 6 bases and J by 5 bases, and 11 bases separated the two germline ends. This CDR3 is built from 12 residues. Germline-derived CDR1 and CDR2 are SGHDT and YYEEEE. CDR3 DNA sequence: TGTGCCAGCATTTACAGACGGGAGACCCAGTACTTC. The encoded protein is CASIYRRETQYF.

In this sample, this clonotype turned up many times. The chain links TRBV30 to TRBJ2-3; 10 bases are shared with TRBD2. This CDR3 contains 16 residues. V was pared by 2 bases and J by 1 base, with 6 bases of the junction left unmatched. Looked up from germline, CDR1 is GTSNPN and CDR2 is SVGIG (reference sequence). The chain's CDR3 is CAWSPGTSVRTDTQYF. The CDR3 region has the DNA TGTGCCTGGAGTCCCGGGACTAGCGTACGCACAGATACGCAGTATTTT.

The sample holds many counts of this clonotype. The chain is built from TRBV7-3 and TRBJ2-7, with D possibly being TRBD1 (5 bases). This CDR3 has 14 residues. With 5 bases removed from V and 3 bases from J, the gap between germline ends came to 14 bases. The germline CDR1 and CDR2 sequences are SGHTA and FQGTGA. The CDR3 spells CASSPGPPHYEQYF. CDR3 nucleotide sequence: TGTGCCAGCAGCCCAGGGCCTCCCCACTACGAGCAGTACTTC.

There are many counts of this clonotype. This chain links TRBV30 with TRBJ2-5, with a possible D match to TRBD1 (5 bases). Germline-derived CDR1 and CDR2 are GTSNPN and SVGIG (reference sequence). Trimming shortened V by 8 bases and J by 5 bases, and 9 bases separated the two germline ends. The CDR3 spans 10 residues. As DNA, the CDR3 is TGTGCCGCCTCAGGGGAGACCCAGTACTTC. It codes for CAASGETQYF.

Ten or more counts support this clonotype. The chain recombines TRBV6-2 or TRBV6-3 with TRBJ2-7; D is undetermined. This CDR3 has 13 amino acids. Deletions cut 3 bases from V and 1 base from J, with 7 bases between. Germline V gene sequence: CDR1 MNHEY, CDR2 SVGEGT. The CDR3 sequence: CASSYADSYEQYF. Written as DNA, the CDR3 is TGTGCCAGCAGTTATGCCGATTCCTACGAGCAGTACTTC.

Concerning this clonotype: This is likely a read error, given that the CDR3 carries no conserved phenylalanine or tryptophan at its end. This sequence joins TRBV19 and TRBJ2-1, with 8 bases aligning to TRBD2. J was trimmed by 3 bases and V by 7 bases; bases with no gene match: 8. CDR1 and CDR2 (germline): LNHDA, SQIVND (reference sequence). This CDR3 contains 15 residues. As DNA, the CDR3 is TGTGCCAGTATGAGGGGGACTAGAGGCTACAATGAGCAGTTCTTA. It codes for CASMRGTRGYNEQFL.

This clonotype was seen many times. The chain has TRBV7-8 and TRBJ1-1; D unresolved. The V gene's germline CDR1 is SGHVS and CDR2 FQNEAQ. The CDR3 is made up of 13 amino acids. Trimming removed 3 bases at V and 1 base at J, with 6 bases between. The CDR3 bases are TGTGCCAGCAGCTTCACAGAGAACACTGAAGCTTTCTTT. It translates to CASSFTENTEAFF. The entire variable domain, with the rest obtained from reference TRBV7-8 and TRBJ1-1, is as follows: GAGVSQSPRYKVAKRGQDVALRCDPISGHVSLFWYQQALGQGPEFLTYFQNEAQLDKSGLPSDRFFAERPEGSVSTLKIQRTQQEDSAVYLCASSFTENTEAFFGQGTRLTVV.

This clonotype was picked up many times. The chain combines TRBV6-5 with TRBJ1-2, with D possibly matching TRBD1 (5 bases). Trimming pared 6 bases from V and 1 base from J, leaving 9 bases between. Germline assignment: CDR1 MNHEY and CDR2 SVGAGI. The CDR3 is 13 residues long. DNA of the CDR3: TGTGCCAGCAGGCGGGACCTTAACTATGGCTACACCTTC. This encodes CASRRDLNYGYTF.

This clonotype was observed many times. The CDR3: CASRGVGTGLETQYF. The CDR3 DNA is TGTGCCAGCAGAGGAGTAGGTACAGGCCTAGAGACCCAGTACTTC. The chain has TRBV27 and TRBJ2-5, with a tentative D call TRBD1 (5 bases). Germline V gene data show CDR1 as MNHEY and CDR2 as SMNVEV (reference sequence). The length of the CDR3 is 15 residues. V lost 6 bases, J lost 4 bases, and 18 bases lay in between.

This clonotype has at least ten counts. The chain recombines TRBV5-1 with TRBJ1-3; D is uncertain. In germline, CDR1 is SGHRS, CDR2 YFSETQ. This CDR3 is built from 15 residues. The V end was cut by 4 bases, the J end by 4 bases, with 15 bases between. Here the CDR3 reads CASSLGPPKGNTIYF. The CDR3 nucleotides are TGCGCCAGCAGCCTCGGACCGCCCAAGGGAAACACCATATATTTT.

The chain recombines TRBV20-1 with TRBJ2-2, with 9 positions matching TRBD1. Trimming at V came to 2 bases and at J to 5 bases, leaving 9 bases not matched to a gene. The length of the CDR3 is 16 residues. The germline CDR1 and CDR2 sequences are DFQATT and SNEGSKA (reference sequence). CDR3 in DNA: TGCAGTGCTAGACGAACCGGGACAGGGATAACCGGGGAGCTGTTTTTT. This encodes CSARRTGTGITGELFF.

This clonotype has at least ten counts. The chain carries TRBV29-1 and TRBJ1-1; D is possibly TRBD1 (5 bases). The CDR3 length is 13 residues. CDR1 and CDR2 (germline): SQVTM, ANQGSEA. With 5 bases removed from V and 4 bases from J, the gap between germline ends came to 14 bases. CDR3 residues: CSVLRRDRTEAFF. DNA for the CDR3: TGCAGCGTTCTCCGCAGGGATCGCACTGAAGCTTTCTTT.

In its sample, this clonotype was seen many times. The chain combines TRBV30 with TRBJ1-1, with no clear D. The CDR3 extends over 13 amino acids. V shed 2 bases and J shed 1 base, with 8 bases lying between them. CDR1 GTSNPN and CDR2 SVGIG come from the germline V gene (reference sequence). The chain's CDR3 is CAWSWTGNTEAFF. In DNA form, the CDR3 reads TGTGCCTGGAGTTGGACTGGGAACACTGAAGCTTTCTTT.

This chain's CDR3 is CASGITAGGSYEQYF. As DNA, the CDR3 is TGTGCCAGCGGGATAACGGCAGGGGGATCCTACGAGCAGTACTTC. This chain connects TRBV17 to TRBJ2-7; the tabulated D call, TRBD2, remains unverified against the DNA. TRBV17 is noted as an ORF with a role that remains uncertain. CDR3 size: 15 residues.

This clonotype came up many times. CDR3 DNA sequence: TGCAGTGCCCCACTGACAGGGGGCCGTCAGCCCCAGCATTTT. It codes for CSAPLTGGRQPQHF. The chain uses TRBV20-1 and TRBJ1-5; 10 nucleotides agree with TRBD1. Germline V gene sequence: CDR1 DFQATT, CDR2 SNEGSKA (reference sequence). Trimming took 6 bases from V and 6 from J; bases not matched to a gene: 8. This CDR3 contains 14 residues.

Only a few counts were recorded for this clonotype. The rearrangement uses TRBV18 and TRBJ2-2; tentatively, D is TRBD1 (5 bases). This CDR3 is built from 13 residues. Trimming removed 2 bases at V and 6 bases at J, with 7 bases between. CDR1 and CDR2 from the germline V gene are KGHSH and LQKENI. The CDR3 protein is CASSPIGAGELFF. The CDR3 DNA reads TGTGCCAGCTCACCAATAGGGGCCGGGGAGCTGTTTTTT.

The sample holds many counts of this clonotype. The chain combines TRBV11-2 with TRBJ2-2; 12 bases line up with TRBD2. J lost 4 bases, V lost 0 bases, and 9 bases had no gene match. Germline V lookup: CDR1 SGHAT, CDR2 FQNNGV. This CDR3 contains 19 residues. The DNA for the CDR3 is TGTGCCAGCAGCTTAGATGCCCTGGGACTAGCGGGTGGCACCGGGGAGCTGTTTTTT. Amino acid sequence: CASSLDALGLAGGTGELFF.

The chain employs TRBV11-2 and TRBJ2-3, with 13 nucleotides matching TRBD2. The CDR3 runs 17 residues. Germline V gives CDR1 SGHAT, CDR2 FQNNGV. V lost 3 bases, J lost 1 base, and 4 bases stayed unmatched. The CDR3 coding sequence is TGTGCCAGCAGCTTCTTCGGACTAGCGGGAGGCACAGATACGCAGTATTTT. It specifies CASSFFGLAGGTDTQYF.

This clonotype was found many times. V and J are TRBV20-1 and TRBJ2-5, with D hard to call. The germline V gene has CDR1 DFQATT and CDR2 SNEGSKA (reference sequence). CDR3 length: 15 amino acids. V lost 0 bases and J 5 bases, leaving 16 bases between the germline ends. CDR3 sequence reads: CSARDPRPQTETQYF. CDR3 bases: TGCAGTGCTAGAGATCCTCGGCCTCAGACGGAGACCCAGTACTTC.

In its sample, this clonotype was seen many times. The rearrangement joins TRBV7-2 to TRBJ2-4; the D is unclear. Germline CDR1 is SGHTA and CDR2 is FQGNSA. CDR3 length equals 15 residues. Trimming removed 3 bases at V and 3 bases at J, with 12 bases between. DNA for the CDR3: TGTGCCAGCAGCTTTCTGGTCTTAGACAAAAACATTCAGTACTTC. Its protein product is CASSFLVLDKNIQYF. Variable domain in full (rest from reference TRBV7-2 and TRBJ2-4): GAGVSQSPSNKVTEKGKDVELRCDPISGHTALYWYRQSLGQGLEFLIYFQGNSAPDKSGLPSDRFSAERTGGSVSTLTIQRTQQEDSAVYLCASSFLVLDKNIQYFGAGTRLSVL.

The CDR3 is CASSHDAYEQYF. In DNA form, the CDR3 reads TGTGCCAGCAGCCACGACGCTTACGAGCAGTACTTC. The chain combines TRBV6-2 or TRBV6-3 with TRBJ2-7; D unresolved. This CDR3 comprises 12 residues. In germline, CDR1 is MNHEY, CDR2 SVGEGT. V was trimmed by 6 bases and J by 4 bases, leaving 10 bases between them.

This clonotype occurred many times. The J gene is TRBJ1-1, the V gene TRBV15, with TRBD1 matching over 7 bases. Germline CDR1 is LNHNV and CDR2 is YYDKDF (reference sequence). Unmatched junction bases numbered 7, after V lost 1 base and J lost 5 bases. The CDR3 has 15 amino acids. As DNA, the CDR3 is TGTGCCACCAGCAGAGTCTCGACAGGGTGGACTGAAGCTTTCTTT. It specifies CATSRVSTGWTEAFF. Full variable domain (outside the CDR3, taken from reference TRBV15 and TRBJ1-1): DAMVIQNPRYQVTQFGKPVTLSCSQTLNHNVMYWYQQKSSQAPKLLFHYYDKDFNNEADTPDNFQSRRPNTSFCFLDIRSPGLGDTAMYLCATSRVSTGWTEAFFGQGTRLTVV.

This clonotype occurred many times. The J gene is TRBJ2-5, the V gene TRBV20-1, with TRBD2 matching 8 bases. The CDR3 is made up of 15 amino acids. V shed 0 bases and J 9 bases; nucleotides not matched to a gene: 12. Germline CDR1 and CDR2: DFQATT and SNEGSKA (reference sequence). Written as DNA, the CDR3 is TGCAGTGCTAGAGAGTCTAGCGGGCCTCAAGTGGCCCAGTACTTC. Translated: CSARESSGPQVAQYF.

This clonotype was seen at least ten times. This chain connects TRBV12-3 or TRBV12-4 to TRBJ2-7; perhaps TRBD1 as D (5 bases). Trimming left V 5 bases short and J 6 bases short, with 11 bases between. The CDR3 consists of 12 residues. CDR3 bases: TGTGCCAGCAGTCGTTGGGGCGGCGAGCAGTACTTC. Translated: CASSRWGGEQYF.

This clonotype was picked up many times. The V and J genes are TRBV6-5 and TRBJ1-1, with 7 bases identical to TRBD1. J was trimmed by 8 bases and V by 9 bases; bases with no gene match: 6. The V gene's germline CDR1 is MNHEY and CDR2 SVGAGI. The CDR3 is 11 residues long. The DNA of the CDR3 is TGTGCCAGTTTCAACAGGGGAGAAGCTTTCTTT. As protein: CASFNRGEAFF.

The chain links TRBV28 to TRBJ2-7, with 9 bases lining up with TRBD2. The CDR3 extends over 14 amino acids. Germline assignment: CDR1 MDHEN and CDR2 SYDVKM. With V trimmed by 5 bases and J by 6 bases, 8 bases remained unmatched. CDR3 sequence (DNA): TGTGCCAGCAGTCCGGCGGGGGGGCCCTTCGAGCAGTACTTC. Translated, it gives CASSPAGGPFEQYF.

Only a few counts were recorded for this clonotype. This rearrangement joins TRBV12-5 to TRBJ2-2, with D possibly being TRBD1 (6 bases). V gave up 3 bases and J gave up 6 bases, with 11 bases separating them. The CDR3 covers 14 residues. Germline loops: CDR1 LGHNT, CDR2 FRNRAP. CDR3 sequence (DNA): TGTGCTAGTGGTTTAGGGAACAGGGCCGGGGAGCTGTTTTTT. Protein sequence: CASGLGNRAGELFF. The complete variable domain, with remaining parts taken from reference TRBV12-5 and TRBJ2-2, reads DARVTQTPRHKVTEMGQEVTMRCQPILGHNTVFWYRQTMMQGLELLAYFRNRAPLDDSGMPKDRFSAEMPDATLATLKIQPSEPRDSAVYFCASGLGNRAGELFFGEGSRLTVL.

For the CDR3, the DNA is TGTGCCAGCAGTGAACTCAGCGGGAGCTCCTACGAGCAGTACTTC. Residues: CASSELSGSSYEQYF. The rearrangement links TRBV6-1 to TRBJ2-7, with 8 bases that match TRBD2. V lost 2 bases, J lost 0 bases, and 3 bases stayed unmatched. The CDR3 contains 15 residues. Germline V gene sequence: CDR1 MNHNS, CDR2 SASEGT.